This record looks at one T cell receptor beta chain sequence and its context. As yet, its antigen is unknown. The CDR3 has 12 residues. CDR1 and CDR2 from the germline V gene are SEHNR and FQNEAQ (reference sequence). The germline V and J ends were trimmed by 6 bases and 6 bases, with 9 bases remaining between them. The data belong to a study of T cells after yellow fever vaccination. Study as a whole: Libraries from low-cell-number fractions were prepared with the SMART-Seq v4 Ultra Low Input RNA kit.

TCRdb reprocessed the 5' RACE reads with MiXCR, giving one entry per CDR3 protein. The sample holds a few hundred thousand distinct CDR3 sequences, 6.8% seen once. General study results and limits: Weaker, the secondary response peaked sooner, at day 5 versus 15.

The TCR sequence derives from a man aged 18-30 years who received the YFV17D yellow fever vaccine. The rearrangement joins TRBV7-9 to TRBJ1-5; no definite D call. The sequencing used PBMCs, collected around 45 days after the first yellow fever vaccination. The CDR3 region is CASRGGSQPQHF. The CDR3 DNA follows: TGTGCCAGCAGGGGAGGGAGTCAGCCCCAGCATTTT.